This T cell receptor (beta chain) comes out of a study of blood T cell repertoires in COVID-19. The overall study: Samples taken during acute and convalescent COVID-19 were collected in the United States, Italy and Spain.

The assay was immunoSEQ multiplex PCR, and TCRdb's table has in-frame clones only and misses some. The profile covers 150,000 to 200,000 clones, with around 82% appearing a single time and roughly 3% taken by the ten largest. V gave up 6 bases and J gave up 9 bases; unmatched junction bases: 14. This CDR3 is 15 amino acids long. Per the germline V gene, CDR1 is MNHEY and CDR2 is SVGAGI. The sequence was obtained from a human donor with acute or convalescent COVID-19. The donor label of this sample is uncertain. Source material: peripheral blood. The chain joins TRBV6-5 to TRBJ2-1, with 7 bases identical to TRBD1. CDR3 region: CASSLFSEGAVEQFF. CDR3 in DNA: TGTGCCAGCAGCTTGTTCTCCGAGGGGGCGGTTGAGCAGTTCTTC.